What follows are 7 T cell receptor beta chains derived from one specimen sequenced in a study of blood T cells in healthy people across ages. Next came a second PCR, run for 7 to 11 cycles, which used a sample-barcoded 5' primer along with a J-beta primer mix. One entry per CDR3 protein, called by TCRdb with MiXCR from the 5' RACE reads. This sample has approximately 790,000 distinct CDR3 sequences, with 55% to 65% found just once. Sequenced: blood. All receptors derive from a man aged 25-40 years in good health.

With respect to this clonotype: The junction does not match germline at one end; this may be a read error. The gene calls are TRBV28 and TRBJ2-4; TRBD2 might be the D (5 bases). The CDR3 extends over 17 amino acids. CDR1 is MDHEN, CDR2 SYDVKM, per germline. The CDR3 is CASSLPPGGLGGETQYF. The CDR3 DNA is TGTGCCAGCAGTCTCCCACCCGGAGGTCTCGGAGGAGAGACCCAGTATTTC. The full variable domain, its missing parts supplied by reference TRBV28 and TRBJ2-4, is DVKVTQSSRYLVKRTGEKVFLECVQDMDHENMFWYRQDPGLGLRLIYFSYDVKMKEKGDIPEGYSVSREKKERFSLILESASTNQTSMYLCASSLPPGGLGGETQYFGAGTRLSVL.

This sequence joins TRBV20-1 and TRBJ1-6; 7 bases are shared with TRBD1. The trim removed 0 bases at V and 9 bases at J, leaving 11 bases unmatched. Germline V gene sequence: CDR1 DFQATT, CDR2 SNEGSKA (reference sequence). The CDR3 consists of 16 residues. CDR3 region: CSARDARDSRSSPLHF. For the CDR3, the DNA is TGCAGTGCTAGAGATGCCCGGGACAGCAGGTCTTCACCCCTCCACTTT.

The rearrangement uses TRBV7-2 and TRBJ2-1, with TRBD1 identical over 8 bases. The germline gives CDR1 SGHTA, CDR2 FQGNSA. This CDR3 contains 15 residues. Trimming at V came to 0 bases and at J to 2 bases, leaving 0 bases not matched to a gene. The CDR3 loop reads CASSLAGQAYNEQFF. The CDR3, as DNA: TGTGCCAGCAGCTTAGCGGGACAGGCCTACAATGAGCAGTTCTTC. Combining the CDR3 with reference TRBV7-2 and TRBJ2-1 gives the whole variable domain GAGVSQSPSNKVTEKGKDVELRCDPISGHTALYWYRQSLGQGLEFLIYFQGNSAPDKSGLPSDRFSAERTGGSVSTLTIQRTQQEDSAVYLCASSLAGQAYNEQFFGPGTRLTVL.

About this clonotype itself: A read error may explain this, as a much larger clone is one base away. The chain couples TRBV7-9 to TRBJ2-7; D gene uncertain. Germline V gene sequence: CDR1 SEHNR, CDR2 FQNEAQ (reference sequence). V gave up 2 bases and J gave up 2 bases, with 4 bases separating them. This CDR3 has 12 amino acids. The CDR3 loop reads CASSLQTYEQYF. Written as DNA, the CDR3 is TGTGCCAGCAGCTTACAGACCTACGAGCAGTACTTC. The variable domain in full, completed from reference TRBV7-9 and TRBJ2-7, reads DTGVSQNPRHKITKRGQNVTFRCDPISEHNRLYWYRQTLGQGPEFLTYFQNEAQLEKSRLLSDRFSAERPKGSFSTLEIQRTEQGDSAMYLCASSLQTYEQYFGPGTRLTVT.

The chain joins TRBV24-1 to TRBJ2-7; D possibly corresponds to TRBD1 (6 bases). Per germline, CDR1 KGHDR and CDR2 SFDVKD. V was pared by 4 bases and J by 4 bases, with 10 bases between. The CDR3 contains 13 residues. The CDR3 is CATSEPGQYEQYF. The DNA for the CDR3 is TGTGCCACCAGTGAACCAGGACAGTACGAGCAGTACTTC.

This clonotype has a handful of counts. The genes are TRBV29-1 and TRBJ2-5, with 8 bases fitting TRBD1. The CDR3 is made up of 14 amino acids. The V segment lost 5 bases and the J segment 3 bases; nucleotides outside the gene matches: 8. Per the germline V gene, CDR1 is SQVTM and CDR2 is ANQGSEA. The CDR3 coding sequence is TGCAGCGTTTCCCGGACAGGGCTCAAAGAGACCCAGTACTTC. Translated: CSVSRTGLKETQYF. Based on the CDR3 plus reference TRBV29-1 and TRBJ2-5, the full variable domain is SAVISQKPSRDICQRGTSLTIQCQVDSQVTMMFWYRQQPGQSLTLIATANQGSEATYESGFVIDKFPISRPNLTFSTLTVSNMSPEDSSIYLCSVSRTGLKETQYFGPGTRLLVL.

Only a few counts were recorded for this clonotype. The J gene is TRBJ2-5, the V gene TRBV20-1; 10 bases are a match to TRBD2. This CDR3 has 14 amino acids. V lost 3 bases and J lost 2; bases outside the gene matches: 3. Germline lookup yields CDR1 DFQATT and CDR2 SNEGSKA (reference sequence). CDR3 sequence (DNA): TGCAGTGCTAGTCTAGCGGGGGTTCAAGAGACCCAGTACTTC. Its protein product is CSASLAGVQETQYF.